This T cell receptor beta chain was found in a study of OX40 agonist ivuxolimab in advanced cancers. General study points: At 0.1 to 3.0 mg/kg and by week 6, clonal expansion occurred in CD4+ and CD8+ blood T cells.

This table comes from immunoSEQ multiplex PCR, and its TCRdb copy is limited to in-frame clones, with some not included. The sample lists tens of thousands of clones, around 90% occurring once. With V trimmed by 4 bases and J by 6 bases, 11 bases remained unmatched. Germline CDR1 reads MDHEN; CDR2 reads SYDVKM. This CDR3 is built from 15 residues. This clone occurred once. Its antigen is still unknown. This rearrangement joins TRBV28 to TRBJ1-1; the match to TRBD1 covers 7 bases. This receptor was obtained from an adult with an advanced solid tumor such as melanoma, head and neck, liver or kidney cancer. The sequencing used CD4+ or CD8+ T cells sorted from blood, collected in a trial of the OX40 agonist ivuxolimab. The CDR3 DNA follows: TGTGCCAGCAGTTCAGGGGGACTACTGGTCGCTGAAGCTTTCTTT. Its protein product is CASSSGGLLVAEAFF.